A selection of T cell receptor beta chains follows, all from one sample in a study of PD-L1 blockade in urothelial cancer. Clones were sequenced by immunoSEQ multiplex PCR, and TCRdb holds only the in-frame ones, with some missing. The table includes about 45,000 clones, around 89% detected once. Here the sequenced sample was PBMCs, taken around atezolizumab (anti-PD-L1) treatment. Receptors originate from a man aged 80 or over with urothelial cancer. Each CDR3 is given with its conserved first and last residue. D genes are given only for firm matches. Clone size appears in some rows only: once, few, many, or a class for an expanded clone.

TGTGCCAGCTCACCAAGGAGCGGGAGTTCCTACGAGCAGTACTTC	CASSPRSGSSYEQYF	TRBJ2-7	-	TRBD2	TRBV18
TGTGCCATCGCGGGGGCGGGACGGGACACCGGGGAGCTGTTTTTT	CAIAGAGRDTGELFF	TRBJ2-2	once	-	TRBV10-3
TGTGCCAGCAGCGCAGGACAGTTCGGCTACACCTTC	CASSAGQFGYTF	TRBJ1-2	few	-	TRBV7-2
TGTGCCAGCAGCGGAGGGCGTCGGGGGGCCCAAGAGACCCAGTACTTC	CASSGGRRGAQETQYF	TRBJ2-5	-	-	TRBV5-6
TGTGCCAGCAGCTCTCAGGACATTCTAGCCAAAAACATTCAGTACTTC	CASSSQDILAKNIQYF	TRBJ2-4	-	-	TRBV5-4
TGTGCCAGCAGTGGACTAATTCCCACAGATACGCAGTATTTT	CASSGLIPTDTQYF	TRBJ2-3	-	-	TRBV6-5
TGTGCCAGCAGCCCCGACAGGGGAGGGCACAATGAGCAGTTCTTC	CASSPDRGGHNEQFF	TRBJ2-1	-	-	TRBV7-2
TGCGCCAGCAGCTTGGAGTCGGGAGCCCACGAGCAGTACTTC	CASSLESGAHEQYF	TRBJ2-7	few	-	TRBV5-1
TGTGCCAGCAGCCCACGGCCTAGCGGGTACAATGAGCAGTTCTTC	CASSPRPSGYNEQFF	TRBJ2-1	once	TRBD2	TRBV9
TGCGCCAGCAGCTACGGGGGAGGGCCTTCATTCGAGCAGTACTTC	CASSYGGGPSFEQYF	TRBJ2-7	few	TRBD2	TRBV5-1
TGTGCCAGCAGCCAGACTAGCGGGCGCAATGAGCAGTTCTTC	CASSQTSGRNEQFF	TRBJ2-1	-	TRBD2	TRBV7-2
TGTGCCTGGAATAGTGGGGGCAAGAATGAAAAACTGTTTTTT	CAWNSGGKNEKLFF	TRBJ1-4	-	-	TRBV30
TGTGCCAGCAGCCCGGGACAGGGGGCCTACAATGAGCAGTTCTTC	CASSPGQGAYNEQFF	TRBJ2-1	once	TRBD1	TRBV6-1
TGCGCCAGCAGTGAGCGACTAGCGTCCAATGAGCAGTTCTTC	CASSERLASNEQFF	TRBJ2-1	-	TRBD2	TRBV10-1
TGCGCCAGCAGCTTGGAGTCACAGCAAAATTCACCCCTCCACTTT	CASSLESQQNSPLHF	TRBJ1-6	-	-	TRBV5-1
TGTGCCTGGAGTGCCTCAGGGGGCGCAGATACGCAGTATTTT	CAWSASGGADTQYF	TRBJ2-3	-	TRBD1	TRBV30
TGTGCCAGCTCACCGGATTCGGGGAGCGAGCAGTACTTC	CASSPDSGSEQYF	TRBJ2-7	-	-	TRBV18